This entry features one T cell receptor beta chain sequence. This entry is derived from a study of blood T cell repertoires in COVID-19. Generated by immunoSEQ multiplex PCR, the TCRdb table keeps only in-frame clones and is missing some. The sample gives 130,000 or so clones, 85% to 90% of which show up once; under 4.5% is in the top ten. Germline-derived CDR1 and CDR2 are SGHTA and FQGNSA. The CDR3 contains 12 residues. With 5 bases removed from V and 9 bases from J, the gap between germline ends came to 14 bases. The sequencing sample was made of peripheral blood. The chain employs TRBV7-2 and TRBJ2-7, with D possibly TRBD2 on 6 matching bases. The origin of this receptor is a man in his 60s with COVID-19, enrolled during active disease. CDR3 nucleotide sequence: TGTGCCAGCAGCCCCGGTGGGAGGAGGCAGTACTTC. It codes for CASSPGGRRQYF.